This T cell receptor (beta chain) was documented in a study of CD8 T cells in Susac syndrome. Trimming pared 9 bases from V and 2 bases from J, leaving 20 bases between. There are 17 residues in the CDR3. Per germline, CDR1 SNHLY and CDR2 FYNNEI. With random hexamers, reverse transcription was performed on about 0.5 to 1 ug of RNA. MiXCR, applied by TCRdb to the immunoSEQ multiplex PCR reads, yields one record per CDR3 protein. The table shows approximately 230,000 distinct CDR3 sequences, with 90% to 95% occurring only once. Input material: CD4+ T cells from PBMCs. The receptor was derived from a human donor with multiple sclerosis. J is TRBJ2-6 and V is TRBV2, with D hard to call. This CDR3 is CASSEQAGSPGANVLTF. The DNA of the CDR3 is TGTGCCAGTTCGGAGCAGGCCGGATCGCCTGGGGCCAACGTCCTGACTTTC.